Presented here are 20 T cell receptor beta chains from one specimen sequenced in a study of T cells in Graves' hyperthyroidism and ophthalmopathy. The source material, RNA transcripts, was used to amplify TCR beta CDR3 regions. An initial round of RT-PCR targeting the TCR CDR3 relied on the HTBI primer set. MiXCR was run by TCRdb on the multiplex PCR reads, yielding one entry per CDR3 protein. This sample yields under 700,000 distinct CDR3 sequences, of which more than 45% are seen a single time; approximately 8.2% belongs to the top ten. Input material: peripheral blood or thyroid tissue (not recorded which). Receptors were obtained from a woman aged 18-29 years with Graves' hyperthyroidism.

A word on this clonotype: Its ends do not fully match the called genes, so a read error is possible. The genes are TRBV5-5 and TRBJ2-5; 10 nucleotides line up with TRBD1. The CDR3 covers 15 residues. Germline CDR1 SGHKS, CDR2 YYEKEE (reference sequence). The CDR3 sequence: CASSQGTGVGETQYF. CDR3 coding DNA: TGCGCCAGCAGCCAAGGGACAGGGGTTGGAGAGACCCAGTACTTC.

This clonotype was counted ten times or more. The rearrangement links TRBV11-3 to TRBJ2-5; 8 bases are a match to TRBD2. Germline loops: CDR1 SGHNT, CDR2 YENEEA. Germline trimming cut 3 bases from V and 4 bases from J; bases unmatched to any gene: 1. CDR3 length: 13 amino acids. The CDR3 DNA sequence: TGTGCCAGCAGCTTTCTAGCGGGAGAGACCCAGTACTTC. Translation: CASSFLAGETQYF.

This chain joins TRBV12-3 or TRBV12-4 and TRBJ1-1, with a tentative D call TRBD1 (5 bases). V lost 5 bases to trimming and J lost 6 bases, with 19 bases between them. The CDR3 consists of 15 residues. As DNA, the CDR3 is TGTGCCAGCAGTCCTACGTCGGTGGGGGGAGCTGAAGCTTTCTTT. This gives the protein CASSPTSVGGAEAFF.

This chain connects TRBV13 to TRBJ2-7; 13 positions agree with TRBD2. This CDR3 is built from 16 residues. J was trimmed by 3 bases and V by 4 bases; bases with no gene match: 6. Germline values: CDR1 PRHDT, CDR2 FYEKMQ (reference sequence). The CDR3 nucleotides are TGTGCCAGCAGCTCCCTGGGACTAGCGGGGTTCTACGAGCAGTACTTC. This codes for CASSSLGLAGFYEQYF.

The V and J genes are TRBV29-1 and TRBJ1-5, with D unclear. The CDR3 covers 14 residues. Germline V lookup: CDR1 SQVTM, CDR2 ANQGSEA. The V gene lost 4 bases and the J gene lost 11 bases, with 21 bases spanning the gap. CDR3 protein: CSVAFPGRVETQHF. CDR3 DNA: TGCAGCGTTGCATTTCCGGGGAGGGTGGAGACCCAGCATTTT.

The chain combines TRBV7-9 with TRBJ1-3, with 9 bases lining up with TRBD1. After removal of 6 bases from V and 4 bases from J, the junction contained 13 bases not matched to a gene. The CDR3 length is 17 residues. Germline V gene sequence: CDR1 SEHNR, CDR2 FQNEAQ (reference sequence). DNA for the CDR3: TGTGCCAGCAGACCCCACCCCGACAGGGGGATAGGAAACACCATATATTTT. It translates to CASRPHPDRGIGNTIYF.

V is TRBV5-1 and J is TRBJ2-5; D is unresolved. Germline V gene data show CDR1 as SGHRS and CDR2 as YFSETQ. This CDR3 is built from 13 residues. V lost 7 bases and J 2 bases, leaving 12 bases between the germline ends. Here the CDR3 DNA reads TGCGCCAGCGGGCCGGAAGTACAAGAGACCCAGTACTTC. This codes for CASGPEVQETQYF.

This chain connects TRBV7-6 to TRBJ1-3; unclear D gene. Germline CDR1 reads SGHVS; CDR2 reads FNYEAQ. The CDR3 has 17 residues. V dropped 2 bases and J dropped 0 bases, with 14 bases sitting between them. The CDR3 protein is CASSLLGDNRSGNTIYF. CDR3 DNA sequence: TGTGCCAGCAGCTTATTGGGAGACAACCGCTCTGGAAACACCATATATTTT.

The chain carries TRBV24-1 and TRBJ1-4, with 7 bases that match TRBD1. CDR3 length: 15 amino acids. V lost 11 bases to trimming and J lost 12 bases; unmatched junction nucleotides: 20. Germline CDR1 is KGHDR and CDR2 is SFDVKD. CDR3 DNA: TGTGCCAGCAGAGAACAACAGGGGAAGTGGAAGCAACTGTTTTTT. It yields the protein CASREQQGKWKQLFF.

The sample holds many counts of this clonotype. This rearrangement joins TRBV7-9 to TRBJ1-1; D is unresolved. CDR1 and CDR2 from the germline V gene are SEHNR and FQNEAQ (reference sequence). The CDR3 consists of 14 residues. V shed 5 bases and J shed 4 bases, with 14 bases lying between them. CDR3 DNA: TGTGCCAGCAGCCCCCAGCCGACAAGCACTGAAGCTTTCTTT. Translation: CASSPQPTSTEAFF.

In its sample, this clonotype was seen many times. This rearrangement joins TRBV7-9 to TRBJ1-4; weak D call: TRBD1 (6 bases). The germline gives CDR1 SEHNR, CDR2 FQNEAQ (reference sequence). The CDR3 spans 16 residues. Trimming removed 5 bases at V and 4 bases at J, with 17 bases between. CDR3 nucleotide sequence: TGTGCCAGCAGCCCATCAACTCGGGGGCTTAATGAAAAACTGTTTTTT. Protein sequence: CASSPSTRGLNEKLFF.

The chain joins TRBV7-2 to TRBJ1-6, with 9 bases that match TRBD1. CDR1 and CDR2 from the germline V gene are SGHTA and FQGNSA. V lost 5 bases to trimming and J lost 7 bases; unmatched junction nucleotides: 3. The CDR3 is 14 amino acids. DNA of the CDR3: TGTGCCAGCAGCGCAGGGACAGGGAATTCACCCCTCCACTTT. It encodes CASSAGTGNSPLHF.

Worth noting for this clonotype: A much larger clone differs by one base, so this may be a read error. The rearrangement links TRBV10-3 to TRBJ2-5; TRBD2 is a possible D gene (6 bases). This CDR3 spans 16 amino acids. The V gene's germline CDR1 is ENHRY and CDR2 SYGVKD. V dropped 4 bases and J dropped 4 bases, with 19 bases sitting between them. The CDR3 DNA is TGTGCCATCAGTGGTGGGGCTAGCGACGGTGGAGAGACCCAGTACTTC. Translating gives CAISGGASDGGETQYF.

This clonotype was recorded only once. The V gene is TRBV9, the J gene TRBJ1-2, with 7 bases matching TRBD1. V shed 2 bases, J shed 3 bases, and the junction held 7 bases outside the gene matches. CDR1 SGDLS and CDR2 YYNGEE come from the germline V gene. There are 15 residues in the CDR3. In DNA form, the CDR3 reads TGTGCCAGCAGCGTCGTTACAGGGGATTACTATGGCTACACCTTC. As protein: CASSVVTGDYYGYTF.

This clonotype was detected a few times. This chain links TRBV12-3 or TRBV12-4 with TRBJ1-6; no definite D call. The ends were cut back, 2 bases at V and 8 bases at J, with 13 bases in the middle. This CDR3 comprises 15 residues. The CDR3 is CASSLQAGKDSPLHF. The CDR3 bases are TGTGCCAGCAGTTTACAGGCAGGAAAAGATTCACCCCTCCACTTT.

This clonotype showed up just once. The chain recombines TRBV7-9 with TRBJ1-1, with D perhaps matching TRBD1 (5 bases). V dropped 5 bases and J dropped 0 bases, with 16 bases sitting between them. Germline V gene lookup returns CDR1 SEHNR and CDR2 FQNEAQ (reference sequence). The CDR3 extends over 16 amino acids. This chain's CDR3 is CASSVYKDTLNTEAFF. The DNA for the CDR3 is TGTGCCAGCAGCGTTTATAAGGACACATTGAACACTGAAGCTTTCTTT.

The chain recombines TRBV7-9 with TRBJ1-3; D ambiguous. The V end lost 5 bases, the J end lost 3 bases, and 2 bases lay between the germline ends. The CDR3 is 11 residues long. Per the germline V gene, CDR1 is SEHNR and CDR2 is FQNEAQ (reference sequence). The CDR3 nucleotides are TGTGCCAGCAGCAATGGAAACACCATATATTTT. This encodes CASSNGNTIYF.

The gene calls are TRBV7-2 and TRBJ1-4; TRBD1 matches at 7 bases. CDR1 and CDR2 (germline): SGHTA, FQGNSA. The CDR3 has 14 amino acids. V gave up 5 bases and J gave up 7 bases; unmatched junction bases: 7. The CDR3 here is CASSPTTGAEKLFF. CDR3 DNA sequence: TGTGCCAGCAGCCCAACAACAGGGGCTGAAAAACTGTTTTTT.

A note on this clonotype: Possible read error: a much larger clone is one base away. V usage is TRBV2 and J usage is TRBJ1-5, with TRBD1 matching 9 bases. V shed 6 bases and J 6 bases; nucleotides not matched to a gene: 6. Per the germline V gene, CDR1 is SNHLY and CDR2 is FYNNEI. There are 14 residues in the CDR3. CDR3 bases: TGTGCCAGCAGCGCCGGGACAGGGCGTCAGCCCCAGCATTTT. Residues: CASSAGTGRQPQHF.

The CDR3 DNA is TGTGCCATCACTAGCGGGATGCAAGAGACCCAGTACTTC. Residues: CAITSGMQETQYF. This chain links TRBV10-3 with TRBJ2-5; TRBD2 matches at 9 bases. There are 13 residues in the CDR3. CDR1 and CDR2 (germline): ENHRY, SYGVKD. The ends lost 7 bases at V and 2 bases at J; junction bases unmatched: 2.